This is a list of T cell receptor beta chains from one sample in a study of blood T cells in healthy people across ages. Using its own MiXCR run on the 5' RACE reads, TCRdb lists one record per CDR3 protein. The data contain 550,000 to 650,000 distinct CDR3 sequences, 25% to 35% of them singletons. The sample taken for sequencing was blood. The receptors stem from a woman older than 75 in good health. The CDR3 runs from the conserved cysteine through the conserved F or W. The D gene is left open where the match is weak. Clone size, where shown, is once, few, many, or a class for clones that have expanded.

d_call,j_call,clone_size,v_call,cdr3_aa,cdr3_nt
TRBD1,TRBJ2-1,many,TRBV6-1,CASSAGQGSHNEQFF,TGTGCCAGCAGCGCGGGACAGGGGTCCCACAATGAGCAGTTCTTC
-,TRBJ1-1,-,TRBV28,CASSPSYNTEAFF,TGTGCCAGCAGCCCCTCTTATAACACTGAAGCTTTCTTT
TRBD2,TRBJ2-7,many,TRBV12-3/TRBV12-4,CASSFVRGGPYEQYF,TGTGCCAGCAGTTTCGTCCGGGGGGGACCCTACGAGCAGTACTTC
TRBD1,TRBJ1-2,many,TRBV20-1,CSASRDRGTTNYGYTF,TGCAGTGCTAGTCGGGACAGGGGAACTACTAACTATGGCTACACCTTC
-,TRBJ1-5,-,TRBV24-1,CATSEVQPQPQHF,TGTGCCACCAGTGAAGTACAGCCCCAGCCCCAGCATTTT
TRBD1,TRBJ1-2,-,TRBV11-2,CASSKTGGEGYTF,TGTGCCAGCAGTAAAACAGGGGGAGAAGGCTACACCTTC
-,TRBJ1-5,many,TRBV6-4,CASSPQRGSNQPQHF,TGTGCCAGCAGTCCCCAACGGGGGAGCAATCAGCCCCAGCATTTT
-,TRBJ2-1,-,TRBV19,CASSIVATGPFFF,TGTGCCAGTAGTATAGTCGCGACAGGCCCCTTCTTCTTC
-,TRBJ1-2,few,TRBV29-1,CNVDQGEGYSYTF,TGCAACGTTGATCAGGGTGAGGGCTATAGCTACACCTTC
-,TRBJ2-3,many,TRBV9,CASSVDPGASTDTQYF,TGTGCCAGCAGCGTAGACCCGGGGGCCAGCACAGATACGCAGTATTTT
-,TRBJ1-2,-,TRBV24-1,CATSDGPTGGYTF,TGTGCCACCAGTGATGGTCCCACCGGGGGCTACACCTTC
-,TRBJ1-4,-,TRBV20-1,CSASQGPNEKLFF,TGCAGTGCTAGTCAGGGACCTAATGAAAAACTGTTTTTT
-,TRBJ1-3,-,TRBV4-2,CASSQDEVAGNTIYF,TGTGCCAGCAGCCAAGATGAGGTCGCAGGAAACACCATATATTTT
-,TRBJ2-4,-,TRBV7-3,CASSFPRMEQYF,TGTGCCAGCAGCTTCCCCCGCATGGAGCAGTACTTC
-,TRBJ1-2,-,TRBV7-9,CASGLAAAPYGYTF,TGTGCCAGCGGCTTAGCGGCGGCCCCCTATGGCTACACCTTC
TRBD1,TRBJ1-2,many,TRBV30,CAWRGGTGLSYTF,TGTGCCTGGAGGGGAGGGACAGGGCTTAGCTACACCTTC
TRBD2,TRBJ2-1,many,TRBV20-1,CVCGTSGSSSYNEQFF,TGCGTTTGCGGGACTAGCGGTTCTAGCTCCTACAATGAGCAGTTCTTC
-,TRBJ2-3,few,TRBV7-2,CASSLGTFPDTQYF,TGTGCCAGCAGCCTTGGGACTTTCCCAGATACGCAGTATTTT
-,TRBJ2-7,-,TRBV6-5,CASSYSFTGSYEQYF,TGTGCCAGCAGTTACTCCTTCACAGGCTCCTACGAGCAGTACTTC
TRBD2,TRBJ2-7,-,TRBV9,CASSVFGGGREAQYF,TGTGCCAGCAGCGTATTCGGGGGGGGCCGCGAGGCCCAGTACTTC